Listed here are 31 T cell receptor beta chains from one sample, sequenced in a study of blood T cells in healthy people across ages. PCR was performed a second time for about 7 to 11 cycles using a sample-barcoded 5' primer and a J-beta primer mix. TCRdb reprocessed the 5' RACE reads via MiXCR and lists one record per CDR3 protein. The sample yields roughly 1,700,000 distinct CDR3 sequences, 28% seen once. Sequences were obtained from blood. All receptors derive from a woman in her twenties or thirties in good health.

This chain connects TRBV6-6 to TRBJ1-2; no clear D. Germline V gene data show CDR1 as MNHNY and CDR2 as SVGAGI (reference sequence). CDR3 length: 14 amino acids. V was trimmed by 8 bases and J by 8 bases, leaving 21 bases between them. The chain's CDR3 is CASLSSGAWEGYTF. The CDR3 nucleotides read TGTGCCAGCCTGAGTTCGGGAGCATGGGAAGGCTACACCTTC.

This clonotype has a handful of counts. This rearrangement joins TRBV7-2 to TRBJ2-5; D may be TRBD2 (7 bases). This CDR3 region has 15 residues. Trimming took off 5 bases at V and 2 bases at J, with 15 bases between the two ends. Germline lookup yields CDR1 SGHTA and CDR2 FQGNSA. The CDR3 nucleotides read TGTGCCAGCAGCGGGGGGGGGGCTGTTCAAGAGACCCAGTACTTC. It is translated as CASSGGGAVQETQYF.

This chain joins TRBV11-2 and TRBJ1-4; D unclear. This CDR3 comprises 17 residues. The germline V gene encodes CDR1 SGHAT and CDR2 FQNNGV. V lost 2 bases and J 0 bases, leaving 13 bases between the germline ends. For the CDR3, the DNA is TGTGCCAGCAGCTTATTGGGCCCCGGCGCAACTAATGAAAAACTGTTTTTT. The encoded protein is CASSLLGPGATNEKLFF.

The chain couples TRBV12-3 or TRBV12-4 to TRBJ2-5, with TRBD1 matching over 7 bases. This CDR3 is built from 13 residues. V was clipped by 6 bases and J by 6 bases; unmatched bases: 7. DNA of the CDR3: TGTGCCAGCAGGCTTACAGGGGAGAAGACCCAGTACTTC. Protein sequence: CASRLTGEKTQYF.

J is TRBJ2-4 and V is TRBV7-9, with TRBD2 matching over 11 bases. The J call is uncertain, as TRBJ2-7 better fits the DNA end. Germline assignment: CDR1 SEHNR and CDR2 FQNEAQ (reference sequence). There are 16 residues in the CDR3. The CDR3 is CASSLSSGTSGYEQYF. CDR3 nucleotide sequence: TGTGCCAGCAGCTTATCCTCCGGGACTAGCGGCTACGAGCAGTACTTC.

The V and J genes are TRBV2 and TRBJ2-7; 8 nucleotides match TRBD1. The junction had 4 bases not matched to a gene; V was cut back by 8 bases and J by 4 bases. Germline CDR1 reads SNHLY; CDR2 reads FYNNEI. This CDR3 is 12 amino acids long. The CDR3 DNA sequence: TGTGCCAGCGCTCACAGGGGGTACGAGCAGTACTTC. It translates to CASAHRGYEQYF. The complete variable domain, with remaining parts taken from reference TRBV2 and TRBJ2-7, reads EPEVTQTPSHQVTQMGQEVILRCVPISNHLYFYWYRQILGQKVEFLVSFYNNEISEKSEIFDDQFSVERPDGSNFTLKIRSTKLEDSAMYFCASAHRGYEQYFGPGTRLTVT.

The chain has TRBV7-9 and TRBJ1-2, with 10 bases identical to TRBD1. This CDR3 comprises 14 residues. The ends lost 4 bases at V and 7 bases at J; junction bases unmatched: 6. CDR1 and CDR2 (germline): SEHNR, FQNEAQ (reference sequence). The CDR3 DNA reads as TGTGCCAGCAGCTGCACGGGACAGGGGCCTGGCTACACCTTC. The encoded protein is CASSCTGQGPGYTF.

This clonotype was recorded a few times. CDR3 residues: CASSSSATSGGHNEQFF. The CDR3 DNA reads TGTGCCAGTAGTTCTTCCGCGACTAGCGGGGGTCACAATGAGCAGTTCTTC. The chain combines TRBV19 with TRBJ2-1, with 12 bases aligning to TRBD2. CDR3 length equals 17 residues. Per germline, CDR1 LNHDA and CDR2 SQIVND (reference sequence). Losses at the gene ends were 5 bases for V and 5 bases for J; bases not matched to a gene: 10.

The table lists this clonotype with a few counts. The CDR3 DNA reads as TGTGCCAGCAGCTTAGTAATGAACTCCTACGAGCAGTACTTC. This encodes CASSLVMNSYEQYF. This rearrangement joins TRBV7-6 to TRBJ2-7; D remains unclear. The CDR3 consists of 14 residues. Germline V CDR1 and CDR2: SGHVS, FNYEAQ. V lost 1 base, J lost 0 bases, and 7 bases lay in between.

This chain joins TRBV12-3 or TRBV12-4 and TRBJ1-5; 7 nucleotides agree with TRBD1. This CDR3 spans 14 amino acids. The trim removed 6 bases at V and 4 bases at J, leaving 6 bases unmatched. The CDR3 DNA is TGTGCCAGCAGCCCAGGGGGGAATAATCAGCCCCAGCATTTT. Translation: CASSPGGNNQPQHF.

The chain carries TRBV7-9 and TRBJ2-2; 8 nucleotides align to TRBD1. Trimming cost V 5 bases and J 1 base; bases outside gene matches: 3. Looked up from germline, CDR1 is SEHNR and CDR2 is FQNEAQ (reference sequence). CDR3 length equals 15 residues. CDR3 nucleotide sequence: TGTGCCAGCAGCCGAACAGGGGGGAACACCGGGGAGCTGTTTTTT. This gives the protein CASSRTGGNTGELFF.

The V gene is TRBV28, the J gene TRBJ1-4; 10 bases are a match to TRBD1. Looked up from germline, CDR1 is MDHEN and CDR2 is SYDVKM. The J segment lost 8 bases and the V segment lost 5 bases, leaving 8 bases of the junction unmatched. CDR3 length equals 15 residues. CDR3 region: CASSIRDRGGEKLFF. For the CDR3, the DNA is TGTGCCAGCAGTATCCGGGACAGGGGCGGAGAAAAACTGTTTTTT.

This chain joins TRBV5-6 and TRBJ1-3; TRBD1 matches at 8 bases. After removal of 5 bases from V and 4 bases from J, the junction contained 5 bases not matched to a gene. From germline, CDR1 is SGHDT and CDR2 YYEEEE. This CDR3 is built from 14 residues. CDR3 amino acids: CASSQDRAGNTIYF. The DNA of the CDR3 is TGTGCCAGCAGTCAGGACAGGGCAGGAAACACCATATATTTT.

As for this clonotype: A much bigger clone sits one base away, suggesting this may be a read error. CDR3 in DNA: TGTGCCAGCAGTTTAACCCCCCAGGGCTACACCTTC. Translating gives CASSLTPQGYTF. The gene calls are TRBV12-3 or TRBV12-4 and TRBJ1-2; the D is unclear. The V gene lost 2 bases and the J gene lost 8 bases, with 9 bases spanning the gap. This CDR3 has 12 amino acids.

This clonotype was picked up a small number of times. The chain employs TRBV20-1 and TRBJ1-4, with D unresolved. V lost 2 bases, J lost 6 bases, and 16 bases lay in between. The germline V gene has CDR1 DFQATT and CDR2 SNEGSKA (reference sequence). The CDR3 is 15 amino acids. The CDR3 coding sequence is TGCAGTGCTAGATTCCGGGTCTCGGTGGATGAAAAACTGTTTTTT. Translated: CSARFRVSVDEKLFF.

The chain links TRBV24-1 to TRBJ2-3; D unclear. V dropped 9 bases and J dropped 6 bases, with 9 bases sitting between them. The germline CDR1 and CDR2 sequences are KGHDR and SFDVKD. The CDR3 is 11 amino acids. The CDR3 coding sequence is TGTGCCACCGGAGAGAAGGATACGCAGTATTTT. It codes for CATGEKDTQYF.

The chain is built from TRBV20-1 and TRBJ2-7; D is perhaps TRBD1 (6 bases). CDR3 length equals 12 residues. Looked up from germline, CDR1 is DFQATT and CDR2 is SNEGSKA (reference sequence). The CDR3 spells CNGAGATYEQYF. The CDR3 DNA is TGCAATGGGGCAGGGGCAACCTACGAGCAGTACTTC.

This clonotype has just a few counts. V usage is TRBV7-8 and J usage is TRBJ2-6; D call uncertain. The germline CDR1 and CDR2 sequences are SGHVS and FQNEAQ. This CDR3 has 14 residues. Trimming pared 3 bases from V and 2 bases from J, leaving 5 bases between. CDR3 loop: CASSFLPGANVLTF. The CDR3 coding sequence is TGTGCCAGCAGCTTTCTACCTGGGGCCAACGTCCTGACTTTC.

Only a few counts were recorded for this clonotype. The chain carries TRBV27 and TRBJ2-5; 8 nucleotides align to TRBD2. The V and J ends lost 5 bases and 5 bases, in that order; junction bases with no gene match: 13. Germline CDR1 MNHEY, CDR2 SMNVEV (reference sequence). This CDR3 is 16 amino acids long. CDR3 in amino acids: CASSPSYGGVSETQYF. The CDR3 region has the DNA TGTGCCAGCAGTCCCTCGTACGGGGGGGTGTCGGAGACCCAGTACTTC.

This clonotype showed up just a few times. This chain links TRBV12-3 or TRBV12-4 with TRBJ1-1, with D uncertain. CDR3 size: 11 residues. V shed 7 bases and J shed 8 bases, with 11 bases lying between them. This CDR3 is CASKSMPEAFF. The CDR3 DNA sequence: TGTGCCAGCAAGAGCATGCCCGAAGCTTTCTTT.

The V gene is TRBV20-1, the J gene TRBJ2-1; 10 nucleotides align to TRBD2. The closer fit of TRBJ2-7 to the DNA end suggests the J call may be wrong. The germline CDR1 and CDR2 sequences are DFQATT and SNEGSKA (reference sequence). This CDR3 contains 15 residues. CDR3 residues: CSATSSGSSYNEQYF. The CDR3 bases are TGCAGTGCTACCTCTAGCGGGAGCTCCTACAATGAGCAGTACTTC.

DNA of the CDR3: TGTGCCAGCAGCTTAGGGTCCGGACCACAGGACAATGAGCAGTTCTTC. Translation gives CASSLGSGPQDNEQFF. V gene TRBV7-9 combines with J gene TRBJ2-1, with a weak D call TRBD1 (5 bases). The CDR3 runs to 16 residues. The germline V gene encodes CDR1 SEHNR and CDR2 FQNEAQ (reference sequence). V dropped 1 base and J dropped 5 bases, with 15 bases sitting between them.

A remark on this clonotype: The junction differs from germline at one of its ends, possibly a read error. This chain links TRBV7-3 with TRBJ2-1; TRBD2 matches at 7 bases. Germline V gene data show CDR1 as SGHTA and CDR2 as FQGTGA. The CDR3 totals 15 residues. The CDR3 loop reads CASSPAGSSYNGQFF. In nucleotides, the CDR3 is TGTGCCAGCAGCCCAGCGGGGTCCTCCTACAATGGGCAGTTCTTC.

In the case of this clonotype: A read error may explain this, as a much larger clone is one base away. The chain combines TRBV10-3 with TRBJ1-5; D perhaps matches TRBD1 (5 bases). Germline loops: CDR1 ENHRY, CDR2 SYGVKD. V lost 10 bases, J lost 6 bases, and 13 bases lay in between. CDR3 length: 12 amino acids. CDR3 bases: TGTGCCACCAGGGCGGAGGGTCAGCCCCAGCATTTT. Protein product: CATRAEGQPQHF.

A few counts support this clonotype. The chain joins TRBV5-1 to TRBJ1-6; TRBD1 agrees at 8 bases. Germline CDR1 is SGHRS and CDR2 is YFSETQ. V trimming: 4 bases; J trimming: 7 bases; junction bases outside the gene matches: 10. The CDR3 is 16 residues long. The chain's CDR3 is CASSRSQGAKNSPLHF. For the CDR3, the DNA is TGCGCCAGCAGCCGGAGCCAGGGGGCGAAAAATTCACCCCTCCACTTT.

As concerns this clonotype: This may come from a read error, since a much larger clone is one base off. The chain's CDR3 is CAGSPAAGVYNEQFF. CDR3 bases: TGTGCCGGCAGCCCCGCGGCGGGGGTCTACAATGAGCAGTTCTTC. The chain uses TRBV5-5 and TRBJ2-1, with TRBD2 identical over 7 bases. From germline, CDR1 is SGHKS and CDR2 YYEKEE (reference sequence). The CDR3 has 15 amino acids. Filled out from reference TRBV5-5 and TRBJ2-1, the complete variable domain reads DAGVTQSPTHLIKTRGQQVTLRCSPISGHKSVSWYQQVLGQGPQFIFQYYEKEERGRGNFPDRFSARQFPNYSSELNVNALLLGDSALYLCAGSPAAGVYNEQFFGPGTRLTVL.

This clonotype was detected many times. The chain links TRBV6-5 to TRBJ1-2; TRBD1 aligns across 10 bases. V lost 2 bases to trimming and J lost 7 bases; unmatched junction nucleotides: 4. The CDR3 spans 14 residues. Per the germline V gene, CDR1 is MNHEY and CDR2 is SVGAGI. CDR3 sequence reads: CASSYGTGVAGYTF. The CDR3 coding sequence is TGTGCCAGCAGTTACGGGACAGGGGTGGCTGGCTACACCTTC.

Notes on this clonotype: The junction shows a germline mismatch at one end, possibly a read error. CDR3 region: CAGSLRGNEQFF. The CDR3 nucleotides read TGTGCCGGCAGTTTAAGGGGGAATGAGCAGTTCTTC. V is TRBV27 and J is TRBJ2-1, with a tentative D call TRBD1 (6 bases). Germline V gives CDR1 MNHEY, CDR2 SMNVEV (reference sequence). The CDR3 consists of 12 residues.

This clonotype was observed a handful of times. J is TRBJ2-7 and V is TRBV25-1; a weak D match, TRBD1 (6 bases). Trimming took 2 bases from V and 3 from J, leaving 14 bases between them. Looked up from germline, CDR1 is MGHDK and CDR2 is SYGVNS. The CDR3 has 15 residues. In DNA form, the CDR3 reads TGTGCCAGCAGTGAACCCGGCAGGGGAAGCTACGAGCAGTACTTC. Translation gives CASSEPGRGSYEQYF.

As concerns this clonotype: This may come from a read error, since a much larger clone is one base off. The V gene is TRBV20-1, the J gene TRBJ2-5; no clear D. The V gene lost 0 bases and the J gene lost 1 base, with 12 bases spanning the gap. The CDR3 is 15 residues long. CDR1 DFQATT and CDR2 SNEGSKA come from the germline V gene (reference sequence). CDR3 bases: TGCAGTGCTAGAGATGCTGGCCGTACCCAAGAGACCCAGTACTTC. Translating gives CSARDAGRTQETQYF.

V and J are TRBV7-2 and TRBJ2-7, with TRBD2 matching 14 bases. CDR3 size: 17 residues. V lost 6 bases, J lost 5 bases, and 12 bases stayed unmatched. Germline loops: CDR1 SGHTA, CDR2 FQGNSA. CDR3 sequence: CASRSVGLAGGLNEQYF. CDR3 sequence (DNA): TGTGCCAGCAGATCCGTTGGACTAGCGGGAGGTCTTAACGAGCAGTACTTC.